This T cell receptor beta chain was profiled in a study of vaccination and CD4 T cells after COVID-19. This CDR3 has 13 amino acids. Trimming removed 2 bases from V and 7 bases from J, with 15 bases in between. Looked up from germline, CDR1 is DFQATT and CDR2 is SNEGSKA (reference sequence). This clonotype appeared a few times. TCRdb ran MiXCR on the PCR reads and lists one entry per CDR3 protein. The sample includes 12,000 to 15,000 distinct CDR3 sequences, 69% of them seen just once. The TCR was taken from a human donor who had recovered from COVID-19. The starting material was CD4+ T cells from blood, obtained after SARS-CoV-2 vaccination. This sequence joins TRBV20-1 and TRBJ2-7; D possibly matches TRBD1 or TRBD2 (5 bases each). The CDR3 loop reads CSARPGTFREQYF. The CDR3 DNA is TGCAGTGCTAGACCCGGGACGTTTAGGGAGCAGTACTTC.